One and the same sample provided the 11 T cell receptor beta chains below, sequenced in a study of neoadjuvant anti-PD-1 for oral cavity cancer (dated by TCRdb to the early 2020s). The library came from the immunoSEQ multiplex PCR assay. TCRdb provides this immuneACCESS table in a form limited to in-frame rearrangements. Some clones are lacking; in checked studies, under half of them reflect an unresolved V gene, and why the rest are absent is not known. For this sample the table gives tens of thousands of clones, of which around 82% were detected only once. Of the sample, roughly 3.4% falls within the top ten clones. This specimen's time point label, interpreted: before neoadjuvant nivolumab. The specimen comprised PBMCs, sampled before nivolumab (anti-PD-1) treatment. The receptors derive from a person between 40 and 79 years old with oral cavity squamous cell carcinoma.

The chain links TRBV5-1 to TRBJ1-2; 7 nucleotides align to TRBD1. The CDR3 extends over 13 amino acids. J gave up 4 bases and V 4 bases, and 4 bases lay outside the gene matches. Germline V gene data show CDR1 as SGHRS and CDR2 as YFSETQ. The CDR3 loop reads CASSTTGAYGYTF. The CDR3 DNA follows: TGCGCCAGCAGCACCACAGGGGCCTATGGCTACACCTTC.

CDR3 DNA sequence: TGTGCCAGCAAGTACCTCGAGCACTACGAGCAGTACTTC. Its protein product is CASKYLEHYEQYF. This sequence joins TRBV2 and TRBJ2-7; no reliable D call. CDR3 length: 13 residues. V was pared by 7 bases and J by 3 bases, with 13 bases between. Looked up from germline, CDR1 is SNHLY and CDR2 is FYNNEI.

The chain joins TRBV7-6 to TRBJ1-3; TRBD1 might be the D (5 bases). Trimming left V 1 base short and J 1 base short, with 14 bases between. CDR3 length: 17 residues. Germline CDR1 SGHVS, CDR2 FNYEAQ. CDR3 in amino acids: CASSLGPSGGSGNTIYF. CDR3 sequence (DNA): TGTGCCAGCAGCTTAGGGCCCTCGGGGGGATCTGGAAACACCATATATTTT.

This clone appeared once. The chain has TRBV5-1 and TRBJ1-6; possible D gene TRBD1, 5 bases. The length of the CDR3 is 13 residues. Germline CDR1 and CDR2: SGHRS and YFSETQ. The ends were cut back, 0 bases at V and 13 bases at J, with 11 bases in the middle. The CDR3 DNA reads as TGCGCCAGCAGCTTGGGGGGACGAGACCCCCTCCACTTT. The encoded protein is CASSLGGRDPLHF.

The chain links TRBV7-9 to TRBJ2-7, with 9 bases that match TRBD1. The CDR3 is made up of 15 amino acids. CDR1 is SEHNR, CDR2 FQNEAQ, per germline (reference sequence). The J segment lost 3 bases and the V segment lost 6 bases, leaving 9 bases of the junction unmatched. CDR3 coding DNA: TGTGCCAGCAGTGCAACCGGGACAGGGATCTACGAGCAGTACTTC. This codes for CASSATGTGIYEQYF.

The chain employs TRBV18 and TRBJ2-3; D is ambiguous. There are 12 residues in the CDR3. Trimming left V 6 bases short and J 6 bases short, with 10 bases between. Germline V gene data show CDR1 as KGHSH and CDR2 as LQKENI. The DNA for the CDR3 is TGTGCCAGCTCCCAACTTGCGGATACGCAGTATTTT. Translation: CASSQLADTQYF.

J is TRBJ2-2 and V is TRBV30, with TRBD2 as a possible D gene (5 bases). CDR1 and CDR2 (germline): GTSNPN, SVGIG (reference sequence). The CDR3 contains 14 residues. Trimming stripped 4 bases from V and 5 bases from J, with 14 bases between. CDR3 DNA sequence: TGTGCCTGGACCTCGGGATTTGGGACCGGGGAGCTGTTTTTT. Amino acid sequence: CAWTSGFGTGELFF.

CDR3 sequence reads: CASSETVNTEAFF. Here the CDR3 DNA reads TGTGCCAGCAGCGAGACAGTGAACACTGAAGCTTTCTTT. J is TRBJ1-1 and V is TRBV9; D perhaps matches TRBD1 (5 bases). Per the germline V gene, CDR1 is SGDLS and CDR2 is YYNGEE. The ends were cut back, 3 bases at V and 0 bases at J, with 6 bases in the middle. The CDR3 sequence is 13 residues long.

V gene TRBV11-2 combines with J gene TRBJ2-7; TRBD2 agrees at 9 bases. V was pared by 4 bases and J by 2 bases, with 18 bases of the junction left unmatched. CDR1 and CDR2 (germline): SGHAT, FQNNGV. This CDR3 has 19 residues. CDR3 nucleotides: TGTGCCAGCAGCTCCTATTACTCCCTCGGAGAGCGGGAGGCCTACGAGCAGTACTTC. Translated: CASSSYYSLGEREAYEQYF.

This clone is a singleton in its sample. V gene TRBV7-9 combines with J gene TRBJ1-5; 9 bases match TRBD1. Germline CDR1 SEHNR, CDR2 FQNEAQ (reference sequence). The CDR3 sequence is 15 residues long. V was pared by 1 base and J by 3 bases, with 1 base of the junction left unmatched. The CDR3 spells CASSLGDRVNQPQHF. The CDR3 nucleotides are TGTGCCAGCAGCTTAGGGGACAGGGTCAATCAGCCCCAGCATTTT.

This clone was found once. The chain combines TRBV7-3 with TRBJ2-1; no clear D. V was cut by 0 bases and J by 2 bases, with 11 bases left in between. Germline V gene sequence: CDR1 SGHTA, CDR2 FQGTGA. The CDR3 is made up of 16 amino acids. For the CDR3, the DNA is TGTGCCAGCAGCTTAACCCCCAGGTTGCCCTACAATGAGCAGTTCTTC. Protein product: CASSLTPRLPYNEQFF.